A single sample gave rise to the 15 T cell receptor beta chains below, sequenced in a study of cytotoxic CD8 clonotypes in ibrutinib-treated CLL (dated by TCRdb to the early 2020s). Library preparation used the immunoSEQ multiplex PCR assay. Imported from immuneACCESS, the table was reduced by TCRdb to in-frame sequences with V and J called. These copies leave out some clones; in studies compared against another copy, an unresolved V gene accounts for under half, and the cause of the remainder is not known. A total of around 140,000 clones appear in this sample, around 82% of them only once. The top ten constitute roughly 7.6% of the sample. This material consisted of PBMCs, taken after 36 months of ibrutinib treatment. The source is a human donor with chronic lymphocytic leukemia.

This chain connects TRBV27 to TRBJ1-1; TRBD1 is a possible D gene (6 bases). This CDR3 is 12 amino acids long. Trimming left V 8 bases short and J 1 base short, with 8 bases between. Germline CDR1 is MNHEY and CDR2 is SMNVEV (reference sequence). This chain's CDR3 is CASRDKNTEAFF. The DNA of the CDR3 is TGTGCCAGCCGGGACAAGAACACTGAAGCTTTCTTT.

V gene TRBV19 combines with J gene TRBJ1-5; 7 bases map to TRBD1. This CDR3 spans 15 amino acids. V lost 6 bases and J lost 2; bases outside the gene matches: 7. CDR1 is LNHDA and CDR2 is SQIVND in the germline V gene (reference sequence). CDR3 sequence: CASRIQGNRNQPQHF. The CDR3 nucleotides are TGTGCCAGTAGGATACAGGGGAATCGCAATCAGCCCCAGCATTTT.

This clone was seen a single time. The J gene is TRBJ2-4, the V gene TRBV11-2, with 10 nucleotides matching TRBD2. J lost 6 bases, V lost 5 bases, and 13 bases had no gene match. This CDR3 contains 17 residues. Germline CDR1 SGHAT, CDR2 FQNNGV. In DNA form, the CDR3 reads TGTGCCAGCAGCACCCAGGGACTAGCGTCTGGAGGAAACATTCAGTACTTC. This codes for CASSTQGLASGGNIQYF.

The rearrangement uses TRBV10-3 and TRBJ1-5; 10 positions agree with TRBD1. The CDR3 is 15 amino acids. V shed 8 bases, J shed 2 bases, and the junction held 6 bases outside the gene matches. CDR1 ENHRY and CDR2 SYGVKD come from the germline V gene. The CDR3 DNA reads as TGTGCCATCGGGGGACAGGGGAACGGCAATCAGCCCCAGCATTTT. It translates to CAIGGQGNGNQPQHF.

CDR3 nucleotides: TGTGCCAGCTCACCGGGACAGGGTGGACGCGAGCAGTACTTC. Translated, it gives CASSPGQGGREQYF. The chain is built from TRBV18 and TRBJ2-7; 9 bases match TRBD1. This CDR3 has 14 amino acids. V trimming: 3 bases; J trimming: 6 bases; junction bases outside the gene matches: 6. Germline V gives CDR1 KGHSH, CDR2 LQKENI.

CDR3 in amino acids: CATLRRENQPQHF. The CDR3 DNA follows: TGTGCCACCCTCCGACGGGAAAATCAGCCCCAGCATTTT. The rearrangement uses TRBV6-6 and TRBJ1-5; D call uncertain. The germline V gene has CDR1 MNHNY and CDR2 SVGAGI (reference sequence). The CDR3 is made up of 13 amino acids. Trimming cost V 10 bases and J 4 bases, with 14 bases left between them.

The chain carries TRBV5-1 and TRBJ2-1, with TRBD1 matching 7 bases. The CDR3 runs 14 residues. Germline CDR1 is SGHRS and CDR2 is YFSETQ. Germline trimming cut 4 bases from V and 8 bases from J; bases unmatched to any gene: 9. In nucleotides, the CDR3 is TGCGCCAGCAGCCCGGGGACAGTAATGGATGAGCAGTTCTTC. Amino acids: CASSPGTVMDEQFF. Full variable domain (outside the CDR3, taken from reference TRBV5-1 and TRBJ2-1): KAGVTQTPRYLIKTRGQQVTLSCSPISGHRSVSWYQQTPGQGLQFLFEYFSETQRNKGNFPGRFSGRQFSNSRSEMNVSTLELGDSALYLCASSPGTVMDEQFFGPGTRLTVL.

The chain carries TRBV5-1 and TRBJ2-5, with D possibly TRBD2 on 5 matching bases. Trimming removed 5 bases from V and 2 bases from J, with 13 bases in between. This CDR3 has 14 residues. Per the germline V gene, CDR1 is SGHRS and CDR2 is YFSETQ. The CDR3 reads CASSRSGRQETQYF. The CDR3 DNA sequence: TGCGCCAGCAGTAGAAGCGGCCGACAAGAGACCCAGTACTTC.

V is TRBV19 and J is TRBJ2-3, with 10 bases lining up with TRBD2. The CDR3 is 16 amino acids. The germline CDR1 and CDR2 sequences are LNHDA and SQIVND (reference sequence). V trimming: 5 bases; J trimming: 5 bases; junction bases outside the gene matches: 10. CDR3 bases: TGTGCCAGTAGTCCAAAAGCGGGAGGGCGTGTAGATACGCAGTATTTT. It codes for CASSPKAGGRVDTQYF.

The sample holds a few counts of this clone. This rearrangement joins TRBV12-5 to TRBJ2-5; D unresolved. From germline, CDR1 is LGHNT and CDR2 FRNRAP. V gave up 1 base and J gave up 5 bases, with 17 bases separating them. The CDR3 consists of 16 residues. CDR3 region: CASGLGTTVLGETQYF. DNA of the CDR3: TGTGCTAGTGGTTTGGGTACTACCGTGCTGGGGGAGACCCAGTACTTC.

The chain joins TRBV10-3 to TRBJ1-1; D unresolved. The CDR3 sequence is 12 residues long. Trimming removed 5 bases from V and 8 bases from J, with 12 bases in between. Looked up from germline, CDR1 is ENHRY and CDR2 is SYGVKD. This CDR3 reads CAISRHLEEAFF. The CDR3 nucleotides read TGTGCCATCAGTCGGCACCTGGAAGAAGCTTTCTTT.

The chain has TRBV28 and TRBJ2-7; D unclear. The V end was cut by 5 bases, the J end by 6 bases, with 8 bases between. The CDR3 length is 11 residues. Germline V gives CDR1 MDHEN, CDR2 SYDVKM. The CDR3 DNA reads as TGTGCCAGCAGTACGGTGGGCGAGCAGTACTTC. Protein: CASSTVGEQYF. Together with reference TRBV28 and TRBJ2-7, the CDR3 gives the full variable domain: DVKVTQSSRYLVKRTGEKVFLECVQDMDHENMFWYRQDPGLGLRLIYFSYDVKMKEKGDIPEGYSVSREKKERFSLILESASTNQTSMYLCASSTVGEQYFGPGTRLTVT.

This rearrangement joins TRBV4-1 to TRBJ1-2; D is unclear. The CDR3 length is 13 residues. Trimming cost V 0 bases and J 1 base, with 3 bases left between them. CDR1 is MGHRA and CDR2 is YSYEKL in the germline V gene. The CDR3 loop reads CASSQDGNYGYTF. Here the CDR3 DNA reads TGCGCCAGCAGCCAAGACGGTAACTATGGCTACACCTTC.

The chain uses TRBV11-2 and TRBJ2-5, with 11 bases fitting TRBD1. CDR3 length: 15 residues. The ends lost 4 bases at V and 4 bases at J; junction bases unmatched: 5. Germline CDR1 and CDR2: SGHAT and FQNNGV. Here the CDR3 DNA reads TGTGCCAGCAGCTATCGGGGACAGGGGGTAGAGACCCAGTACTTC. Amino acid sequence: CASSYRGQGVETQYF. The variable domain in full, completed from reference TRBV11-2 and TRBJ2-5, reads EAGVAQSPRYKIIEKRQSVAFWCNPISGHATLYWYQQILGQGPKLLIQFQNNGVVDDSQLPKDRFSAERLKGVDSTLKIQPAKLEDSAVYLCASSYRGQGVETQYFGPGTRLLVL.

CDR3 loop: CASSVLGTGGYEQYF. The CDR3 DNA sequence: TGTGCCAGCAGTGTCTTAGGGACAGGGGGCTACGAGCAGTACTTC. V usage is TRBV6-4 and J usage is TRBJ2-7, with 11 bases matching TRBD1. The CDR3 runs 15 residues. J gave up 3 bases and V 4 bases, and 5 bases lay outside the gene matches. CDR1 MRHNA and CDR2 SNTAGT come from the germline V gene.